Presented here are 28 T cell receptor beta chains from one specimen sequenced in a study of PD-1 blockade in classical Hodgkin lymphoma. The assay was immunoSEQ multiplex PCR, and TCRdb's table has in-frame clones only and misses some. Altogether some 20,000 clones are present, about four fifths being singletons, with the ten largest covering roughly a sixth. Patients all relapsed after autologous stem cell transplantation, and there was variation in brentuximab vedotin exposure. The sequences come from peripheral blood mononuclear cells (PBMCs), collected before the second cycle of nivolumab. The receptors here all came from a human donor with classical Hodgkin lymphoma.

The chain carries TRBV6-1 and TRBJ1-4; weak D call: TRBD1 (5 bases). The CDR3 is 14 amino acids. Per the germline V gene, CDR1 is MNHNS and CDR2 is SASEGT. Trimming cost V 6 bases and J 10 bases, with 18 bases left between them. The CDR3 is CASRVSQGSGKLFF. The DNA for the CDR3 is TGTGCCAGCAGAGTCTCCCAGGGATCAGGAAAACTGTTTTTT.

The CDR3 reads CAISEFKRRGQYNEQFF. The CDR3, as DNA: TGTGCCATCAGTGAGTTCAAGCGTAGGGGGCAGTACAATGAGCAGTTCTTC. The rearrangement joins TRBV10-3 to TRBJ2-1, with TRBD1 matching over 7 bases. V dropped 1 base and J dropped 4; count of bases not matched to a gene: 10. The CDR3 is made up of 17 amino acids. Germline loops: CDR1 ENHRY, CDR2 SYGVKD.

This clone was detected only once. This chain joins TRBV11-1 and TRBJ2-5; 12 nucleotides agree with TRBD2. CDR1 and CDR2 (germline): SGHAT, FQDESV (reference sequence). With 3 bases clipped from V and 0 bases from J, the junction kept 8 bases outside the gene matches. The CDR3 consists of 18 residues. As DNA, the CDR3 is TGTGCCAGCAGCTTGGGCCTAGCGGGGGGGATGTACCAAGAGACCCAGTACTTC. Protein sequence: CASSLGLAGGMYQETQYF.

This clone was seen a few times. The chain carries TRBV18 and TRBJ1-2; 7 nucleotides agree with TRBD1. V lost 0 bases and J lost 6; bases outside the gene matches: 10. There are 16 residues in the CDR3. CDR1 KGHSH and CDR2 LQKENI come from the germline V gene. CDR3 coding DNA: TGTGCCAGCTCACCACCTCTAGCGACAGGGTTAAATGGCTACACCTTC. It is translated as CASSPPLATGLNGYTF.

CDR3 protein: CASSPQGSGANVLTF. The CDR3 bases are TGTGCCAGCAGCCCCCAGGGCTCTGGGGCCAACGTCCTGACTTTC. This chain joins TRBV11-2 and TRBJ2-6; D might be TRBD1 (5 bases). Trimming took off 5 bases at V and 0 bases at J, with 8 bases between the two ends. This CDR3 spans 15 amino acids. The germline CDR1 and CDR2 sequences are SGHAT and FQNNGV.

V usage is TRBV5-4 and J usage is TRBJ1-2, with no clear D. The V and J ends lost 0 bases and 3 bases respectively, with 12 bases between them. The CDR3 loop spans 15 amino acids. In germline, CDR1 is SGHNT, CDR2 YYREEE (reference sequence). CDR3 in amino acids: CASSLVKGNDYGYTF. The DNA for the CDR3 is TGTGCCAGCAGCTTGGTTAAGGGTAACGACTATGGCTACACCTTC. Complete variable domain (other parts from reference TRBV5-4 and TRBJ1-2): ETGVTQSPTHLIKTRGQQVTLRCSSQSGHNTVSWYQQALGQGPQFIFQYYREEENGRGNFPPRFSGLQFPNYSSELNVNALELDDSALYLCASSLVKGNDYGYTFGSGTRLTVV.

The chain is built from TRBV19 and TRBJ1-2; 7 bases agree with TRBD1. With 8 bases clipped from V and 4 bases from J, the junction kept 7 bases outside the gene matches. Germline assignment: CDR1 LNHDA and CDR2 SQIVND (reference sequence). This CDR3 contains 13 residues. The CDR3 spells CASLADRTYGYTF. CDR3 DNA sequence: TGTGCCAGTCTCGCGGACAGGACCTATGGCTACACCTTC.

The chain couples TRBV6-5 to TRBJ1-6; TRBD1 is a possible D gene (5 bases). V lost 7 bases and J 0 bases, leaving 7 bases between the germline ends. The CDR3 runs 14 residues. Germline loops: CDR1 MNHEY, CDR2 SVGAGI. The CDR3 nucleotides read TGTGCCAGCACAGGGAGCTCCTATAATTCACCCCTCCACTTT. It yields the protein CASTGSSYNSPLHF.

This clone was picked up a small number of times. The chain joins TRBV10-1 to TRBJ2-7; 8 bases are shared with TRBD1. Germline CDR1 and CDR2: WNHNN and SYGVQD (reference sequence). V was pared by 3 bases and J by 4 bases, with 8 bases of the junction left unmatched. The CDR3 sequence is 15 residues long. CDR3 sequence reads: CASSDFGTGLYEQYF. In DNA form, the CDR3 reads TGCGCCAGCAGTGACTTCGGGACAGGACTATACGAGCAGTACTTC.

This sequence joins TRBV7-2 and TRBJ1-6; D is unclear. Trimming took off 5 bases at V and 8 bases at J, with 13 bases between the two ends. This CDR3 is 14 amino acids long. The germline V gene has CDR1 SGHTA and CDR2 FQGNSA. The CDR3 nucleotides are TGTGCCAGCAGCCGGACGGTTGTCTATTCACCCCTCCACTTT. Residues: CASSRTVVYSPLHF. The full variable domain, in which reference TRBV7-2 and TRBJ1-6 provide the parts outside the CDR3, is GAGVSQSPSNKVTEKGKDVELRCDPISGHTALYWYRQSLGQGLEFLIYFQGNSAPDKSGLPSDRFSAERTGGSVSTLTIQRTQQEDSAVYLCASSRTVVYSPLHFGNGTRLTVT.

This clone came up once. The chain employs TRBV18 and TRBJ1-5; D gene uncertain. The germline V gene has CDR1 KGHSH and CDR2 LQKENI. Trimming took 6 bases from V and 2 from J, leaving 14 bases between them. The CDR3 is made up of 15 amino acids. The CDR3 region has the DNA TGTGCCAGCTCCCCGGTGATGGCTGGCAATCAGCCCCAGCATTTT. Translating gives CASSPVMAGNQPQHF.

Here the CDR3 DNA reads TGTGCCATCAGTCGGACAGGGAACGAGCAGTACGTC. Its protein product is CAISRTGNEQYV. J is TRBJ2-7 and V is TRBV10-3; 8 positions match TRBD1. The CDR3 runs 12 residues. Germline V gene lookup returns CDR1 ENHRY and CDR2 SYGVKD. Trimming at V came to 5 bases and at J to 5 bases, leaving 2 bases not matched to a gene.

This clone was seen more than once but under ten times. J is TRBJ2-3 and V is TRBV7-9; D is unresolved. The CDR3 length is 16 residues. The germline gives CDR1 SEHNR, CDR2 FQNEAQ (reference sequence). Trimming stripped 5 bases from V and 5 bases from J, with 20 bases between. The CDR3 here is CASSPIPSLRVDTQYF. Here the CDR3 DNA reads TGTGCCAGCAGCCCCATCCCATCGCTAAGGGTAGATACGCAGTATTTT. Based on the CDR3 plus reference TRBV7-9 and TRBJ2-3, the full variable domain is DTGVSQNPRHKITKRGQNVTFRCDPISEHNRLYWYRQTLGQGPEFLTYFQNEAQLEKSRLLSDRFSAERPKGSFSTLEIQRTEQGDSAMYLCASSPIPSLRVDTQYFGPGTRLTVL.

A few counts support this clone. The chain carries TRBV27 and TRBJ2-2, with D uncertain. V shed 1 base and J shed 5 bases, with 11 bases lying between them. Germline-derived CDR1 and CDR2 are MNHEY and SMNVEV (reference sequence). The CDR3 has 15 amino acids. The CDR3: CASSLYRSRTGELFF. The CDR3 DNA reads TGTGCCAGCAGTTTATACCGCTCTCGGACCGGGGAGCTGTTTTTT.

The chain recombines TRBV20-1 with TRBJ2-1, with D possibly matching TRBD1 (6 bases). V lost 4 bases and J 6 bases, leaving 7 bases between the germline ends. Germline-derived CDR1 and CDR2 are DFQATT and SNEGSKA (reference sequence). The CDR3 is 11 amino acids. The CDR3 nucleotides are TGCAGTGCTAACAGGGTCAATGAGCAGTTCTTC. Amino acid sequence: CSANRVNEQFF.

The table lists this clone with a few counts. The V gene is TRBV6-4, the J gene TRBJ2-1; possibly TRBD1 for D (5 bases). Germline V CDR1 and CDR2: MRHNA, SNTAGT. The CDR3 sequence is 15 residues long. Trimming cost V 3 bases and J 2 bases, with 11 bases left between them. The CDR3 DNA reads TGTGCCAGCAGTGAAGATCAGGGCCCCTACAATGAGCAGTTCTTC. This translates into CASSEDQGPYNEQFF.

This clone was observed once. The chain recombines TRBV12-1 with TRBJ2-7; the table gives TRBD2 as D, unverified against the DNA. TRBV12-1 is flagged as a pseudogene. The CDR3 totals 14 residues. The CDR3: CASSFAVRDYEQYV. The CDR3 region has the DNA TGTGCCAGCAGCTTTGCGGTTCGGGATTACGAGCAGTACGTC.

This sequence joins TRBV6-1 and TRBJ2-5; D may be TRBD1 (5 bases). The CDR3 consists of 15 residues. The germline CDR1 and CDR2 sequences are MNHNS and SASEGT. V was clipped by 1 base and J by 2 bases, with 11 bases between them. DNA of the CDR3: TGTGCCAGCAGTGAAGGACAGCTGTTACAAGAGACCCAGTACTTC. This gives the protein CASSEGQLLQETQYF.

The chain is built from TRBV11-3 and TRBJ2-3; D ambiguous. There are 15 residues in the CDR3. Germline V gene sequence: CDR1 SGHNT, CDR2 YENEEA. The V and J ends lost 1 base and 3 bases respectively, with 11 bases between them. The chain's CDR3 is CASSLAGQVTDTQYF. Written as DNA, the CDR3 is TGTGCCAGCAGCTTAGCGGGTCAGGTTACAGATACGCAGTATTTT.

The V and J genes are TRBV6-9 and TRBJ1-6, with a possible D match to TRBD1 (6 bases). The germline V and J ends were trimmed by 6 bases and 10 bases, with 13 bases remaining between them. Germline V gene data show CDR1 as MNHGY and CDR2 as SVAAGI. The CDR3 length is 13 residues. The CDR3 DNA is TGTGCCAGCAGGACACAGGGCCCCTCACCCCTCCACTTT. Protein sequence: CASRTQGPSPLHF.

The V gene is TRBV2, the J gene TRBJ2-7; tentative D call: TRBD1 (6 bases). Trimming removed 6 bases at V and 2 bases at J, with 8 bases between. The CDR3 consists of 12 residues. Germline CDR1 SNHLY, CDR2 FYNNEI. CDR3: CASSTGPYEQYF. The CDR3 bases are TGTGCCAGCAGCACAGGGCCCTACGAGCAGTACTTC.

This sequence joins TRBV7-8 and TRBJ2-7; perhaps TRBD2 as D (5 bases). CDR1 and CDR2 (germline): SGHVS, FQNEAQ. V was clipped by 0 bases and J by 7 bases, with 10 bases between them. CDR3 length: 13 amino acids. For the CDR3, the DNA is TGTGCCAGCAGCTTAGCGGTCGGGGATGAGCAGTACGTC. Its protein is CASSLAVGDEQYV.

The genes are TRBV28 and TRBJ1-6; D gene uncertain. CDR1 MDHEN and CDR2 SYDVKM come from the germline V gene. Trimming removed 2 bases at V and 13 bases at J, with 6 bases between. The CDR3 covers 11 residues. CDR3 coding DNA: TGTGCCAGCAGTTTAGGCTCGCCCCTCCACTTT. Amino acid sequence: CASSLGSPLHF.

The chain carries TRBV6-1 and TRBJ2-5, with TRBD2 as a possible D gene (5 bases). Trimming removed 4 bases at V and 0 bases at J, with 15 bases between. Germline CDR1 reads MNHNS; CDR2 reads SASEGT. The CDR3 length is 16 residues. In DNA, the CDR3 is TGTGCCAGCAGTGCAGTGGGTACTAGTTACCAAGAGACCCAGTACTTC. Translated: CASSAVGTSYQETQYF.

V gene TRBV11-2 combines with J gene TRBJ2-7; maybe TRBD1 (5 bases). This CDR3 is built from 16 residues. Per germline, CDR1 SGHAT and CDR2 FQNNGV. V lost 0 bases, J lost 7 bases, and 19 bases lay in between. The CDR3 nucleotides read TGTGCCAGCAGCTTAGAAATTAGGGCAGGGCGTTGGGAGCAGTACGTC. It encodes CASSLEIRAGRWEQYV.

The gene calls are TRBV7-2 and TRBJ1-2; no clear D gene. The CDR3 contains 14 residues. Germline CDR1 and CDR2: SGHTA and FQGNSA. V gave up 1 base and J gave up 2 bases, with 8 bases separating them. CDR3 loop: CASSLDSSNYGYTF. Written as DNA, the CDR3 is TGTGCCAGCAGCTTAGATTCCTCCAACTATGGCTACACCTTC.

The J gene is TRBJ1-3, the V gene TRBV2; no reliable D call. This CDR3 spans 15 amino acids. The V gene's germline CDR1 is SNHLY and CDR2 FYNNEI. Trimming removed 5 bases at V and 0 bases at J, with 11 bases between. The CDR3 loop is CASSLDDYSGNTIYF. The CDR3 DNA sequence: TGTGCCAGCAGTCTGGACGATTACTCTGGAAACACCATATATTTT.

The chain links TRBV5-5 to TRBJ2-5, with unresolved D. The CDR3 consists of 14 residues. V lost 3 bases to trimming and J lost 5 bases, with 14 bases between them. Germline V gene lookup returns CDR1 SGHKS and CDR2 YYEKEE (reference sequence). The CDR3 DNA reads as TGTGCCAGCAGCTCCTATAGTCTCCTCGAGACCCAGTACTTC. Its translation is CASSSYSLLETQYF.